The 17 T cell receptor beta chains in this list originate from one sample, sequenced in a study of cytomegalovirus exposure and HLA in healthy donors. The PCR was carried out with 60 Vbeta primers and 13 Jbeta primers. TCRdb's table, derived via immunoSEQ multiplex PCR, lists solely in-frame clones and lacks some. The sample shows 110,000 to 150,000 clones, approximately 63% of them seen only once. The sample taken for sequencing was PBMCs. These receptors came from a woman aged 60-75 years in good health and CMV-seropositive.

The chain recombines TRBV11-1 with TRBJ2-4; 8 bases line up with TRBD1. J gave up 7 bases and V 5 bases, and 7 bases lay outside the gene matches. Germline assignment: CDR1 SGHAT and CDR2 FQDESV (reference sequence). There are 14 residues in the CDR3. Here the CDR3 reads CASSRGQGANIQYF. CDR3 in DNA: TGTGCCAGCAGCCGTGGACAGGGAGCTAACATTCAGTACTTC.

The chain couples TRBV4-1 to TRBJ1-4; no clear D. CDR1 MGHRA and CDR2 YSYEKL come from the germline V gene. Trimming took off 4 bases at V and 7 bases at J, with 19 bases between the two ends. This CDR3 comprises 16 residues. DNA of the CDR3: TGCGCCAGCAGCCTTCTCAAGGTCGTTGGGAGTGAAAAACTGTTTTTT. This codes for CASSLLKVVGSEKLFF.

The rearrangement uses TRBV10-3 and TRBJ1-1, with D possibly TRBD1 on 5 matching bases. The germline gives CDR1 ENHRY, CDR2 SYGVKD. The V end was cut by 5 bases, the J end by 4 bases, with 14 bases between. This CDR3 is built from 14 residues. CDR3 amino acids: CAISRDSQATEAFF. For the CDR3, the DNA is TGTGCCATCAGTCGGGACTCCCAGGCCACTGAAGCTTTCTTT.

The V gene is TRBV2, the J gene TRBJ2-3, with D hard to call. With 8 bases removed from V and 2 bases from J, the gap between germline ends came to 11 bases. The CDR3 is 13 residues long. Germline V CDR1 and CDR2: SNHLY, FYNNEI. The CDR3 loop reads CASLRRLTDTQYF. CDR3 nucleotide sequence: TGTGCCAGCCTGAGAAGACTCACAGATACGCAGTATTTT.

This clone showed up just once. The chain uses TRBV7-3 and TRBJ2-1, with TRBD2 identical over 9 bases. The trim removed 1 base at V and 3 bases at J, leaving 16 bases unmatched. This CDR3 spans 20 amino acids. Germline lookup yields CDR1 SGHTA and CDR2 FQGTGA. The CDR3 loop is CASSLKEAGGPFSDYNEQFF. The CDR3 nucleotides are TGTGCCAGCAGCTTAAAGGAGGCGGGAGGGCCATTTTCGGACTACAATGAGCAGTTCTTC. The variable domain in full, completed from reference TRBV7-3 and TRBJ2-1, reads GAGVSQTPSNKVTEKGKYVELRCDPISGHTALYWYRQSLGQGPEFLIYFQGTGAADDSGLPNDRFFAVRPEGSVSTLKIQRTERGDSAVYLCASSLKEAGGPFSDYNEQFFGPGTRLTVL.

The chain recombines TRBV6-6 with TRBJ1-6; perhaps TRBD1 as D (5 bases). Trimming took 7 bases from V and 6 from J, leaving 16 bases between them. Germline CDR1 is MNHNY and CDR2 is SVGAGI (reference sequence). The CDR3 length is 15 residues. The CDR3 region has the DNA TGTGCCAGCACTCCCTGGGGGGAAGGTAATTCACCCCTCCACTTT. Its protein is CASTPWGEGNSPLHF.

This chain connects TRBV6-1 to TRBJ1-4; TRBD1 agrees at 8 bases. CDR3 length: 14 amino acids. Germline V gene data show CDR1 as MNHNS and CDR2 as SASEGT. The V segment lost 6 bases and the J segment 10 bases; nucleotides outside the gene matches: 10. The CDR3 DNA follows: TGTGCCAGCAGACTGACAGGGGCTACAGCAAAACTGTTTTTT. This sequence encodes CASRLTGATAKLFF.

V and J are TRBV6-6 and TRBJ1-4, with D perhaps matching TRBD1 (5 bases). Germline CDR1 reads MNHNY; CDR2 reads SVGAGI (reference sequence). Between the trimmed V and J ends, which lost 11 bases and 8 bases, there was a span of 18 bases. CDR3 length: 13 residues. The CDR3 nucleotides are TGTGCCGCGACCCGACAGACCGGAGAAAAACTGTTTTTT. This translates into CAATRQTGEKLFF.

This clone showed up just once. The chain combines TRBV5-1 with TRBJ1-5, with a tentative D call TRBD1 (5 bases). Trimming left V 4 bases short and J 4 bases short, with 12 bases between. The CDR3 is made up of 14 amino acids. The germline gives CDR1 SGHRS, CDR2 YFSETQ. The CDR3 reads CASSTSGINQPQHF. CDR3 coding DNA: TGCGCCAGCAGCACCTCAGGGATTAATCAGCCCCAGCATTTT.

The rearrangement uses TRBV4-1 and TRBJ1-2; tentatively, D is TRBD1 (6 bases). V lost 0 bases, J lost 6 bases, and 14 bases lay in between. This CDR3 comprises 15 residues. Germline V CDR1 and CDR2: MGHRA, YSYEKL. The CDR3 spells CASSQDEQGWNGYTF. The DNA for the CDR3 is TGCGCCAGCAGCCAAGACGAACAGGGTTGGAATGGCTACACCTTC.

The rearrangement uses TRBV19 and TRBJ1-2; D is uncertain. The CDR3 length is 14 residues. V lost 8 bases and J lost 3, with 16 bases in between. The germline V gene has CDR1 LNHDA and CDR2 SQIVND (reference sequence). The CDR3 here is CASALRHPDYGYTF. CDR3 sequence (DNA): TGTGCCAGTGCCCTGAGGCATCCGGACTATGGCTACACCTTC.

Regarding this clone: Other DNA sequences of this sample code for an identical CDR3. This chain links TRBV29-1 with TRBJ2-7; TRBD1 agrees at 7 bases. This CDR3 is 12 amino acids long. J gave up 0 bases and V 7 bases, and 3 bases lay outside the gene matches. Germline values: CDR1 SQVTM, CDR2 ANQGSEA. The CDR3 region is CSARDSSYEQYF. The CDR3 DNA sequence: TGCAGCGCCAGGGACAGCTCCTACGAGCAGTACTTC.

This chain uses TRBV10-3 with TRBJ1-2; D perhaps matches TRBD1 (6 bases). V was trimmed by 0 bases and J by 6 bases, leaving 11 bases between them. The CDR3 is 14 residues long. The germline V gene encodes CDR1 ENHRY and CDR2 SYGVKD. The CDR3 sequence is CAISESRGPDGYTF. The CDR3 bases are TGTGCCATCAGTGAGTCCAGGGGCCCGGATGGCTACACCTTC.

The chain couples TRBV7-2 to TRBJ2-7; D is unclear. The length of the CDR3 is 13 residues. Germline V gene data show CDR1 as SGHTA and CDR2 as FQGNSA. Trimming pared 1 base from V and 4 bases from J, leaving 8 bases between. CDR3 nucleotides: TGTGCCAGCAGCTTAGTTCCCCAATACGAGCAGTACTTC. Its protein is CASSLVPQYEQYF. The full variable domain, its missing parts supplied by reference TRBV7-2 and TRBJ2-7, is GAGVSQSPSNKVTEKGKDVELRCDPISGHTALYWYRQSLGQGLEFLIYFQGNSAPDKSGLPSDRFSAERTGGSVSTLTIQRTQQEDSAVYLCASSLVPQYEQYFGPGTRLTVT.

This chain uses TRBV18 with TRBJ1-3; D uncertain. The germline V gene has CDR1 KGHSH and CDR2 LQKENI. The length of the CDR3 is 14 residues. The V gene lost 3 bases and the J gene lost 0 bases, with 6 bases spanning the gap. Written as DNA, the CDR3 is TGTGCCAGCTCACCTGACAACTCTGGAAACACCATATATTTT. This gives the protein CASSPDNSGNTIYF.

The chain carries TRBV28 and TRBJ2-2; the D gene is possibly TRBD2 (5 bases). The germline V and J ends were trimmed by 3 bases and 1 base, with 15 bases remaining between them. The CDR3 loop spans 17 amino acids. Germline loops: CDR1 MDHEN, CDR2 SYDVKM. CDR3: CASSFYPLGLNTGELFF. CDR3 sequence (DNA): TGTGCCAGCAGTTTTTACCCCCTAGGACTGAACACCGGGGAGCTGTTTTTT.

CDR3 protein: CASSILLGGTDTQYF. The CDR3 coding sequence is TGTGCCAGCAGCATACTATTGGGTGGCACAGATACGCAGTATTTT. This sequence joins TRBV6-5 and TRBJ2-3; no firm D call. The V gene lost 6 bases and the J gene lost 1 base, with 14 bases spanning the gap. CDR1 is MNHEY, CDR2 SVGAGI, per germline. CDR3 length: 15 amino acids.